This TCR beta chain was sequenced for a study of blood T cell repertoires in COVID-19. The wider study: The United States, Italy and Spain were the sources of the acute and convalescent COVID-19 samples.

The method was immunoSEQ multiplex PCR; TCRdb's version includes in-frame clones alone and lacks a portion of them. Seen here are fewer than 500,000 clones, 88% observed once, and the top ten hold approximately 0.96%. This CDR3 comprises 16 residues. Germline V lookup: CDR1 SGDLS, CDR2 YYNGEE. The J segment lost 6 bases and the V segment lost 4 bases, leaving 13 bases of the junction unmatched. This clone was seen just once. The clonotype comes from a woman aged 25 to 39 with acute COVID-19. The V and J genes are TRBV9 and TRBJ2-1; TRBD1 agrees at 7 bases. Sequenced material: PBMCs or T cells enriched from blood (not recorded which). The CDR3 DNA reads TGTGCCAGCAGCCATAGACCGGGACAGCCTGTCAATGAGCAGTTCTTC. Protein product: CASSHRPGQPVNEQFF.